This T cell receptor (beta chain) was sequenced in a study of CD4 T cells in relation to SARS-CoV-2 and coronaviruses. Clones were read by immunoSEQ multiplex PCR, and TCRdb kept only the in-frame ones, dropping some. This sample has approximately 64,000 clones; over 90% occur once, and the top ten carry approximately 0.14%. There are 17 residues in the CDR3. V lost 2 bases, J lost 0 bases, and 14 bases lay in between. The germline V gene has CDR1 MNHNS and CDR2 SASEGT. CD4+ T cells from unexposed donors were obtained before the COVID-19 pandemic (2011-2018). The clonotype originates from a human donor in good health. Material for sequencing was naive CD4+ T cells from PBMCs. Specified subset: naive CD4+ T cells isolated by negative enrichment. The J gene is TRBJ1-5, the V gene TRBV6-1; D gene unclear. The CDR3 protein is CASSESVWSISNQPQHF. The CDR3 nucleotides read TGTGCCAGCAGTGAAAGTGTATGGTCCATTAGCAATCAGCCCCAGCATTTT.